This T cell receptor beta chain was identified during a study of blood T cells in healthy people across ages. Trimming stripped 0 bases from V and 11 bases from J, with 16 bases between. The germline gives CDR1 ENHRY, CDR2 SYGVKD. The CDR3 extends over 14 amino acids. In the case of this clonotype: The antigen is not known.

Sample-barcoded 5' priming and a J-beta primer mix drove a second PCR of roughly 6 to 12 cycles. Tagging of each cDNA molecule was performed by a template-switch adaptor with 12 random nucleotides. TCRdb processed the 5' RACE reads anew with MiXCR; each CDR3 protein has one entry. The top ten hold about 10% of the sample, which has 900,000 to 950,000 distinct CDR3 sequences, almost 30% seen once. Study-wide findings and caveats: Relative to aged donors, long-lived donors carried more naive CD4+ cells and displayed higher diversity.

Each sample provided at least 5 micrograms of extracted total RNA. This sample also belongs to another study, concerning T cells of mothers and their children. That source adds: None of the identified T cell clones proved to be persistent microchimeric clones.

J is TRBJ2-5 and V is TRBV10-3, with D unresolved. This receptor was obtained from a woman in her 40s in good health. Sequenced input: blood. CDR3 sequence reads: CAISESEQYNEQYF. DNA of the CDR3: TGTGCCATCAGTGAGTCGGAACAGTACAATGAGCAGTACTTC.